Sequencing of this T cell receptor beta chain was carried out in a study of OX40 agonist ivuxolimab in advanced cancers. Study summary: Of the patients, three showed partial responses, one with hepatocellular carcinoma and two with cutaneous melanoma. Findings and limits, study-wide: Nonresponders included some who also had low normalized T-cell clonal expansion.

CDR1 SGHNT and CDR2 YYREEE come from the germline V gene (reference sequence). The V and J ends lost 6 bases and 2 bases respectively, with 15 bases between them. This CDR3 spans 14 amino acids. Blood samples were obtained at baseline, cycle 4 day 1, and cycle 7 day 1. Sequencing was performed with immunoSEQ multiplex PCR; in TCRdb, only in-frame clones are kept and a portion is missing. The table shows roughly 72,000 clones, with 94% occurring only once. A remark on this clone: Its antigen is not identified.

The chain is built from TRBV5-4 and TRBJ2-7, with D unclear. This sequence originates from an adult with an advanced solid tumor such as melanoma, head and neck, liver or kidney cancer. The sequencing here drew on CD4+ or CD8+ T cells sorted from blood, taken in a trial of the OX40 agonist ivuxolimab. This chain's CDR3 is CASKGATPPYEQYF. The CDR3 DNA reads TGTGCCAGCAAGGGTGCCACTCCTCCCTACGAGCAGTACTTC.